These T cell receptor beta chains were read from a single sample in a study of CD8 T cells in ankylosing spondylitis. TCRdb re-analysed the 5' RACE reads in MiXCR, keeping a single row per CDR3 protein. The sample holds roughly 300,000 distinct CDR3 sequences, roughly 8% seen once. Sequences were obtained from blood, either unsorted or a sorted T cell fraction (not recorded which). All receptors come from a male donor with ankylosing spondylitis. The CDR3 runs from the conserved cysteine through the conserved F or W. Fields, in order: V gene, D gene, J gene, clone size, CDR3 protein, CDR3 DNA. A D gene is named only where the DNA matches it firmly. Clone size is given for some rows only: seen once, a few or many times, or a class if the clone is expanded.

>TRBV5-1|TRBD2|TRBJ2-1|.
CASSKVTSGPNEQFF
TGCGCCAGCAGCAAAGTGACTAGCGGTCCAAATGAGCAGTTCTTC
>TRBV20-1|.|TRBJ2-7|few
CSARAPVTGILYEQYF
TGCAGTGCGCGAGCCCCGGTCACCGGGATCCTCTACGAGCAGTACTTC
>TRBV7-9|.|TRBJ2-7|many
CASSPGWGEQYF
TGTGCCAGCAGCCCAGGGTGGGGCGAGCAGTACTTC
>TRBV5-6|.|TRBJ2-3|few
CASSWEPVAQYF
TGTGCCAGCAGCTGGGAACCGGTGGCGCAGTATTTT
>TRBV11-1|.|TRBJ2-1|few
CASSRGGGNEQFF
TGTGCCAGCAGCCGTGGAGGGGGCAATGAGCAGTTCTTC
>TRBV11-2|.|TRBJ1-5|many
CASSLRAGGNQPQHF
TGTGCCAGCAGCTTAAGGGCAGGGGGCAATCAGCCCCAGCATTTT
>TRBV24-1|.|TRBJ1-2|few
CATSDAGLSGYTF
TGTGCCACCAGTGACGCAGGACTGAGCGGCTACACCTTC
>TRBV2|TRBD2|TRBJ2-7|few
CASSEIGTSEFEQYF
TGTGCCAGCAGTGAAATAGGGACTAGTGAGTTCGAGCAGTACTTC
>TRBV24-1|TRBD2|TRBJ2-1|few
CATSDVERAGGINEQFF
TGTGCCACCAGTGATGTGGAGCGCGCGGGAGGGATAAATGAGCAGTTCTTC
>TRBV27|.|TRBJ1-5|few
CASSLSIARDQPQHF
TGTGCCAGCAGTTTATCGATTGCCAGGGATCAGCCCCAGCATTTT
>TRBV5-6|.|TRBJ2-7|.
CASSPTRGSYEQYF
TGTGCCAGCAGCCCAACACGGGGATCCTACGAGCAGTACTTC
>TRBV10-3|TRBD1|TRBJ1-2|many
CAINPTGADYGYTF
TGTGCCATCAACCCCACAGGGGCGGACTATGGCTACACCTTC
>TRBV5-1|TRBD2|TRBJ2-2|.
CASTGGDSNTGELFF
TGCGCCAGCACTGGGGGGGATTCGAACACCGGGGAGCTGTTTTTT
>TRBV12-3/TRBV12-4|TRBD2|TRBJ2-3|many
CASRTSGDTDTQYF
TGTGCCAGCCGGACTAGCGGGGACACAGATACGCAGTATTTT
>TRBV28|.|TRBJ2-7|.
CASTPKAVRTYEQYF
TGTGCCAGCACCCCCAAAGCGGTTCGAACCTACGAGCAGTACTTC
>TRBV5-1|.|TRBJ1-1|many
CASSLTGRRNTEAFF
TGCGCCAGCAGCTTGACGGGACGGCGGAACACTGAAGCTTTCTTT
>TRBV5-1|TRBD2|TRBJ2-1|few
CASSWLAGEGNEQFF
TGCGCCAGCAGCTGGTTAGCGGGAGAGGGTAATGAGCAGTTCTTC
>TRBV5-1|.|TRBJ2-7|few
CASSFGGRSYEQYF
TGCGCCAGCAGCTTCGGAGGGAGGAGCTACGAGCAGTACTTC
>TRBV3-1|TRBD2|TRBJ2-7|.
CASSQAGGYLDEQYF
TGTGCCAGCAGCCAAGCGGGGGGGTACTTAGACGAGCAGTACTTC
>TRBV28|.|TRBJ2-7|few
CASSLGSALGYEQYF
TGTGCCAGCAGTTTAGGAAGCGCCCTAGGCTACGAGCAGTACTTC
>TRBV4-1|TRBD2|TRBJ2-2|few
CASSQLSGSGTGELFF
TGCGCCAGCAGCCAACTTAGCGGGAGCGGCACCGGGGAGCTGTTTTTT
>TRBV2|.|TRBJ1-4|many
CASGRGTGEAATNEKLFF
TGTGCCAGCGGACGGGGAACAGGAGAAGCTGCAACTAATGAAAAACTGTTTTTT
>TRBV20-1|TRBD2|TRBJ2-3|few
CSAMASGLSTDTQYF
TGCAGTGCTATGGCTAGCGGCTTGAGCACAGATACGCAGTATTTT
>TRBV20-1|TRBD2|TRBJ2-7|few
CSAREGGVYEQYF
TGCAGTGCTAGAGAGGGGGGGGTCTACGAGCAGTACTTC
>TRBV5-1|.|TRBJ1-1|few
CASSWAGTNTEAFF
TGCGCCAGCAGCTGGGCGGGGACGAACACTGAAGCTTTCTTT
>TRBV12-3/TRBV12-4|TRBD2|TRBJ2-7|.
CASSGGLVSSGYEQYF
TGTGCCAGCAGTGGGGGACTAGTTTCCTCAGGCTACGAGCAGTACTTC
>TRBV2|.|TRBJ2-2|.
CASVTSRNTGELFF
TGTGCCAGCGTGACATCGCGCAACACCGGGGAGCTGTTTTTT
>TRBV7-3|TRBD2|TRBJ2-7|.
CASSLQRASGAYEQYF
TGTGCCAGCAGCTTACAACGGGCTAGCGGTGCATACGAGCAGTACTTC
>TRBV28|.|TRBJ2-7|.
CASSRTEASYEQYF
TGTGCCAGCAGCCGGACAGAAGCTTCGTACGAGCAGTACTTC
>TRBV20-1|.|TRBJ2-2|.
CSAFTGTRNTGELFF
TGCAGTGCTTTCACCGGGACCCGAAACACCGGGGAGCTGTTTTTT
>TRBV20-1|TRBD1|TRBJ2-3|few
CSARVVGQGRSDTQYF
TGCAGTGCTAGAGTTGTGGGACAGGGACGGTCAGATACGCAGTATTTT
>TRBV28|TRBD1|TRBJ2-7|.
CASSLRVGDRGGEQYF
TGTGCCAGCAGTTTAAGGGTAGGGGACAGGGGGGGCGAGCAGTACTTC
>TRBV4-3|.|TRBJ1-1|.
CASSQDLDSNWAEAFF
TGCGCCAGCAGCCAAGATTTGGACAGTAACTGGGCTGAAGCTTTCTTT
>TRBV11-2|.|TRBJ2-1|few
CASSSPRWADNEQFF
TGTGCCAGCAGCTCCCCGCGGTGGGCGGACAATGAGCAGTTCTTC
>TRBV12-3/TRBV12-4|TRBD1|TRBJ2-3|few
CASSWGTGPDTQYF
TGTGCCAGCAGTTGGGGGACAGGCCCAGATACGCAGTATTTT
>TRBV12-5|.|TRBJ2-7|many
CASGLEDEGEQYF
TGTGCTAGTGGACTCGAGGATGAAGGCGAGCAGTACTTC
>TRBV12-3/TRBV12-4|TRBD2|TRBJ2-2|few
CASVHPGVAGSPGELFF
TGTGCCAGCGTCCACCCGGGGGTAGCGGGATCCCCCGGGGAGCTGTTTTTT
>TRBV4-2|.|TRBJ1-2|few
CASSQGEGFSGYTF
TGTGCCAGCAGCCAAGGGGAGGGGTTCTCTGGCTACACCTTC
>TRBV2|TRBD2|TRBJ2-3|few
CASKRTSISRGPDTQYF
TGTGCCAGCAAAAGGACTAGCATCTCGAGAGGCCCAGATACGCAGTATTTT
>TRBV12-3/TRBV12-4|TRBD1|TRBJ1-5|many
CASSPQGARVPQHF
TGTGCCAGCAGTCCTCAGGGGGCCCGAGTGCCCCAGCATTTT
>TRBV20-1|.|TRBJ2-2|few
CSARTKGNTGELFF
TGCAGTGCTAGAACGAAGGGGAACACCGGGGAGCTGTTTTTT
>TRBV19|TRBD1|TRBJ1-1|few
CASSTPRQGGSGTEAFF
TGTGCCAGTAGCACCCCCAGACAGGGCGGCTCGGGCACTGAAGCTTTCTTT
>TRBV7-3|.|TRBJ2-5|.
CASSPHSASPQETQYF
TGTGCCAGCAGCCCCCACAGCGCATCTCCCCAAGAGACCCAGTACTTC
>TRBV28|TRBD1|TRBJ2-7|.
CASSLWTGNYEQYF
TGTGCCAGCAGTTTATGGACAGGGAACTACGAGCAGTACTTC
>TRBV9|TRBD2|TRBJ2-2|few
CASSVEAGVITGELFF
TGTGCCAGCAGCGTAGAAGCGGGAGTGATCACCGGGGAGCTGTTTTTT
>TRBV20-1|.|TRBJ2-3|few
CSARGRTDTQYF
TGCAGTGCTAGAGGTCGGACAGATACGCAGTATTTT